This T cell receptor beta chain appears in the sequencing data of a study of blood T cell repertoires in COVID-19. In the study overall: The United States, Italy and Spain supplied acute and convalescent COVID-19 samples. The cDNA or gDNA used as material had been derived from T cells, B-cell-depleted T cells, or PBMCs.

V dropped 5 bases and J dropped 6 bases, with 13 bases sitting between them. The germline V gene has CDR1 SGHNT and CDR2 YYREEE (reference sequence). This CDR3 is built from 13 residues. Per the study methods: Using reference gene primer amplification, nucleated cell counts were estimated. The protocol was immunoSEQ multiplex PCR, while the TCRdb copy is restricted to in-frame clones and leaves out a portion. D and trimming were read from the DNA, whereas the V and J calls and clone size are those reported in that table. The sample records around 160,000 clones, 85% to 90% being singletons. Seattle enrolled patients during active infection and tracked them longitudinally.

V gene TRBV5-4 combines with J gene TRBJ2-3, with TRBD2 as a possible D gene (5 bases). This clonotype was sampled from a woman between 70 and 85 years old with COVID-19, enrolled during active disease. The sample comprised peripheral blood. The CDR3 region has the DNA TGTGCCAGCAGTATCGGTCCGGGGGATACGCAGTATTTT. Its translation is CASSIGPGDTQYF.